This T cell receptor (beta chain) was recovered during a study of T cell responses to AZD1222 COVID-19 vaccine. The study, taken as a whole, reports: Close to half of spike-specific TCRs reportedly recognize unmutated variant regions. Spike-specific TCR breadth rose after two AZD1222 doses, and depth rose as well. Repertoires were obtained only post-peak T cell response.

Second-dose schedules of about 4 or about 12 weeks were combined. The CDR3 covers 16 residues. V was clipped by 1 base and J by 7 bases, with 17 bases between them. Germline V gene sequence: CDR1 SGHTA, CDR2 FQGNSA. Comment on this clone: Its antigen is not identified.

TCRdb's table, derived via immunoSEQ multiplex PCR, lists solely in-frame clones and lacks some. This sample has some 160,000 clones, with around 90% found just once. This TCR was sampled from an adult who received the AZD1222 COVID-19 vaccine. Sample: peripheral blood, taken 28 days after the second AZD1222 dose. The chain joins TRBV7-2 to TRBJ2-1, with D perhaps matching TRBD2 (5 bases). This CDR3 is CASSLGTRPGGNEQFF. CDR3 DNA sequence: TGTGCCAGCAGCTTAGGAACCCGGCCCGGCGGGAATGAGCAGTTCTTC.